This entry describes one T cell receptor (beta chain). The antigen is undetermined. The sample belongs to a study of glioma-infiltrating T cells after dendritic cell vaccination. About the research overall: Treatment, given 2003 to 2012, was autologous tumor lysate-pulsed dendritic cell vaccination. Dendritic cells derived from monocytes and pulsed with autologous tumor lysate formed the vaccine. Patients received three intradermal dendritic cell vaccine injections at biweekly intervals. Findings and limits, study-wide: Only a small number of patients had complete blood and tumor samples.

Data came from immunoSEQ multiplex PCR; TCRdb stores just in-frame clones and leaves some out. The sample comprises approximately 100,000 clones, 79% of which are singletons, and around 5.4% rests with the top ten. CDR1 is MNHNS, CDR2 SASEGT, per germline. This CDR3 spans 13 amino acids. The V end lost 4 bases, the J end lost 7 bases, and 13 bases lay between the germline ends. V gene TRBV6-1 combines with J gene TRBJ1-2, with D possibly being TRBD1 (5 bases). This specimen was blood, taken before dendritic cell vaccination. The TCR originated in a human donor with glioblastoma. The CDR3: CASSGWDGGGYTF. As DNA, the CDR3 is TGTGCCAGCAGTGGGTGGGACGGGGGTGGCTACACCTTC.